Detailed here is one TCR beta chain. Each participant's cohort was designated according to participant-reported clinical history. J was trimmed by 0 bases and V by 4 bases; bases with no gene match: 4. The CDR3 runs to 17 residues. Germline V gives CDR1 MNHEY, CDR2 SMNVEV (reference sequence). These data belong to a study of blood T cell repertoires in COVID-19. Sequencing used immunoSEQ multiplex PCR; TCRdb keeps in-frame clones, though not all of them. The sample has 300,000 to 400,000 clones, 65% to 90% seen once; the top ten hold around 4.2%. This chain joins TRBV27 and TRBJ2-6, with TRBD1 identical over 9 bases. Sequenced sample: PBMCs or T cells enriched from blood (not recorded which). The receptor was derived from a woman aged 40 to 50 with acute COVID-19. The CDR3 spells CASSSGQGTSGANVLTF. In nucleotides, the CDR3 is TGTGCCAGCAGTTCGGGACAGGGAACCTCTGGGGCCAACGTCCTGACTTTC.